This is a list of T cell receptor beta chains from one sample in a study of vaccination and CD4 T cells after COVID-19. TCRdb reprocessed the PCR reads via MiXCR and lists one record per CDR3 protein. This table holds 20,000 to 25,000 distinct CDR3 sequences, 30% to 35% found once. These receptors lack a known antigen. The input for sequencing was CD4+ T cells from blood, cultured in vitro, taken about 7 months after SARS-CoV-2 vaccination. The receptors were gathered from a human donor who had recovered from COVID-19. Both conserved end residues are part of each CDR3. Each record gives: clone size, V gene, J gene, CDR3 length, D gene, CDR3 DNA, CDR3 protein. D genes are given only for firm matches. Size is omitted from some rows. Given values are once, few, many or a class for expanded clones.

few	TRBV24-1	TRBJ1-5	14	.	TGTGCCACCAGTGATACGCGTGGCAATCAGCCCCAGCATTTT	CATSDTRGNQPQHF
.	TRBV5-6	TRBJ1-1	14	TRBD1	TGTGCCAGCAGCTTGGGTGGGGGGACAGCAGAAGCTTTCTTT	CASSLGGGTAEAFF
.	TRBV20-1	TRBJ2-3	18	TRBD2	TGCAGTGCTAGTGATCCTAGCGGGAGGGCCTACCACACAGATACGCAGTATTTT	CSASDPSGRAYHTDTQYF
.	TRBV6-5	TRBJ1-2	14	.	TGTGCCAGCAGTTCTGGGGGGGCTGGGTATGGCTACACCTTC	CASSSGGAGYGYTF
few	TRBV10-1	TRBJ2-7	13	.	TGCGCCAGCAGTGCCGGGGTCGTCAGCGAGCAGTACTTC	CASSAGVVSEQYF
few	TRBV29-1	TRBJ2-3	12	.	TGCAGTTATGGAGGGGGAACAGATACGCAGTATTTT	CSYGGGTDTQYF
.	TRBV7-2	TRBJ2-5	14	.	TGTGCCAGCAGCATGACAGGTCCGGGAGAGACCCAGTACTTC	CASSMTGPGETQYF
few	TRBV7-9	TRBJ1-5	14	.	TGTGCCAGCAGCCCGGACAGTTTTAATCAGCCCCAGCATTTT	CASSPDSFNQPQHF
.	TRBV27	TRBJ2-3	16	.	TGTGCCAGCAGTTTTGTGCCTAGCCGGCGCACAGATACGCAGTATTTT	CASSFVPSRRTDTQYF
.	TRBV7-8	TRBJ2-7	15	.	TGTGCCAGCAGCTTAGGTCGACTACTCTCCTACGAGCAGTACTTC	CASSLGRLLSYEQYF
.	TRBV7-9	TRBJ1-3	15	.	TGTGCCAGCAGCCACCCCGGGGGGGCTGGAAACACCATATATTTT	CASSHPGGAGNTIYF
.	TRBV28	TRBJ1-1	12	.	TGTGCCAGCAGCACCTTTGGCACTGAAGCTCTCTTT	CASSTFGTEALF
few	TRBV7-6	TRBJ2-5	13	.	TGTGCCAGCGGAGGCTCAGGCCAAGAGACCCAGTACTTC	CASGGSGQETQYF
.	TRBV7-7	TRBJ1-3	16	TRBD1	TGTGCCAGCAGCTTAGCCGGGACAGGAGCTGGAAACACCATATATTTT	CASSLAGTGAGNTIYF
.	TRBV6-1	TRBJ1-2	11	.	TGTGCCAGCAGTGAAAGCTATGGCTACACCTTC	CASSESYGYTF
few	TRBV19	TRBJ2-5	14	.	TGTGCCAGTAGCCCCACGGGCTTCCAAGAGACCCAGTACTTC	CASSPTGFQETQYF
.	TRBV6-2/TRBV6-3	TRBJ2-7	18	TRBD2	TGTGCCAGCAGTACCCGGACTAGCGGGAGTAGCCCCCCCTACGAGCAGTACTTC	CASSTRTSGSSPPYEQYF
.	TRBV19	TRBJ2-7	15	TRBD2	TGTGCCAGTAGTATAGTTCCAGCGGGATACTACGAGCAGTACTTC	CASSIVPAGYYEQYF
medium-sized	TRBV20-1	TRBJ1-1	13	.	TGCAGTGCTAGAGATGTCGTTTCGACTGAAGCTTTCTTT	CSARDVVSTEAFF
.	TRBV7-3	TRBJ2-3	15	TRBD2	TGTGCCAGCAGCTTTCGGCTAGCGGAAACAGATACGCAGTATTTT	CASSFRLAETDTQYF
few	TRBV20-1	TRBJ1-1	14	.	TGCAGTGCTAGAGTAGACGGGTCAATGGGTGAAGCTTTCTTT	CSARVDGSMGEAFF